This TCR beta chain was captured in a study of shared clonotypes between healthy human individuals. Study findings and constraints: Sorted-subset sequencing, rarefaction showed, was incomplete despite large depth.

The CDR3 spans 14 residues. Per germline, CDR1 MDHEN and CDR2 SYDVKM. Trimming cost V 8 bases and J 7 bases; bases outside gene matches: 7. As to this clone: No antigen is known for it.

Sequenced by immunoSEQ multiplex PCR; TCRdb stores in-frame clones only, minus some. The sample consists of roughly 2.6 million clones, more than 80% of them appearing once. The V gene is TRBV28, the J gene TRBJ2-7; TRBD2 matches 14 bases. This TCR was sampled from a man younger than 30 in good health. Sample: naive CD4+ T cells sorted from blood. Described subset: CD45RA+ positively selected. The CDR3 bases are TGTGCCAGCGAAAGACTAGCGGGGGGGCAAGAGCAGTACTTC. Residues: CASERLAGGQEQYF. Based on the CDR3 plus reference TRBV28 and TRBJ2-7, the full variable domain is DVKVTQSSRYLVKRTGEKVFLECVQDMDHENMFWYRQDPGLGLRLIYFSYDVKMKEKGDIPEGYSVSREKKERFSLILESASTNQTSMYLCASERLAGGQEQYFGPGTRLTVT.